Shown below are 23 T cell receptor beta chains from a single sample sequenced in a study of T cells in narcolepsy. Measured with immunoSEQ multiplex PCR; TCRdb has only the in-frame clones, and not every one. The table records about 33,000 clones, approximately 87% of them present only once. The sequenced sample was CD45RA- memory CD4+ T cells from PBMCs. Receptors originate from a human donor with narcolepsy.

The chain has TRBV28 and TRBJ1-6; TRBD1 matches 7 bases. After removal of 5 bases from V and 0 bases from J, the junction contained 10 bases not matched to a gene. The V gene's germline CDR1 is MDHEN and CDR2 SYDVKM. This CDR3 comprises 18 residues. The CDR3, as DNA: TGTGCCAGCAGTCCCTTGACAGGGTCGAGCTCCTATAATTCACCCCTCCACTTT. Amino acid sequence: CASSPLTGSSSYNSPLHF.

The J gene is TRBJ1-1, the V gene TRBV7-3; D might be TRBD1 (5 bases). This CDR3 has 13 amino acids. V shed 5 bases and J shed 5 bases, with 12 bases lying between them. Germline assignment: CDR1 SGHTA and CDR2 FQGTGA. CDR3 nucleotides: TGTGCCAGCAGCCTAGGGGAGTGGACTGAAGCTTTCTTT. This sequence encodes CASSLGEWTEAFF.

For the CDR3, the DNA is TGCGCCAGCAGTGAGGGCATCGTTGTCCGGGCCTCCTACAATGAGCAGTTCTTC. It is translated as CASSEGIVVRASYNEQFF. The V gene is TRBV10-2, the J gene TRBJ2-1; D is ambiguous. Trimming shortened V by 2 bases and J by 0 bases, and 17 bases separated the two germline ends. From germline, CDR1 is WSHSY and CDR2 SAAADI. This CDR3 comprises 18 residues.

The V call is TRBV7-2, the J call TRBJ1-2, with D tentatively TRBD1 (5 bases). CDR1 is SGHTA and CDR2 is FQGNSA in the germline V gene. The CDR3 runs to 13 residues. V was clipped by 5 bases and J by 6 bases, with 13 bases between them. The CDR3 DNA reads TGTGCCAGCAGCCCAGGGATGTTAAATGGCTACACCTTC. Protein product: CASSPGMLNGYTF.

DNA for the CDR3: TGTGCCACCAGCAATGGGAGGGTCGGCAATCAGCCCCAGCATTTT. Translation: CATSNGRVGNQPQHF. J is TRBJ1-5 and V is TRBV15; D unresolved. The V and J ends lost 4 bases and 2 bases respectively, with 12 bases between them. CDR3 size: 15 residues. Germline V gene lookup returns CDR1 LNHNV and CDR2 YYDKDF (reference sequence).

The chain carries TRBV6-1 and TRBJ1-4; D gene uncertain. Trimming left V 7 bases short and J 4 bases short, with 4 bases between. Germline V gives CDR1 MNHNS, CDR2 SASEGT. This CDR3 spans 11 amino acids. CDR3 nucleotides: TGTGCCAGCATCCATAATGAAAAACTGTTTTTT. It yields the protein CASIHNEKLFF.

This chain joins TRBV7-2 and TRBJ2-1, with D unresolved. V dropped 1 base and J dropped 9 bases, with 16 bases sitting between them. This CDR3 contains 15 residues. Germline assignment: CDR1 SGHTA and CDR2 FQGNSA. The DNA for the CDR3 is TGTGCCAGCAGCTTAGTAATCAAGGCCGGGCGTGAGCAGTTCTTC. The encoded protein is CASSLVIKAGREQFF.

The V gene is TRBV21-1, the J gene TRBJ1-4. TRBV21-1 is a listed pseudogene. CDR3 size: 15 residues. The CDR3 DNA is TGTGCCAGCAATTCGGAGTGGGGGACTAATGAAAAACTGTTTTTT. Its translation: CASNSEWGTNEKLFF.

This chain connects TRBV29-1 to TRBJ1-2, with 9 bases identical to TRBD1. The CDR3 runs to 14 residues. V trimming: 6 bases; J trimming: 4 bases; junction bases outside the gene matches: 9. Germline V CDR1 and CDR2: SQVTM, ANQGSEA. The CDR3 nucleotides are TGCAGCGTGGGGGGACAGGGAGATACCTATGGCTACACCTTC. It translates to CSVGGQGDTYGYTF.

The chain employs TRBV7-2 and TRBJ2-2; tentative D call: TRBD2 (6 bases). The length of the CDR3 is 14 residues. Germline lookup yields CDR1 SGHTA and CDR2 FQGNSA. Trimming left V 4 bases short and J 3 bases short, with 9 bases between. In nucleotides, the CDR3 is TGTGCCAGCAGCTCGGGACTGTACACCGGGGAGCTGTTTTTT. This codes for CASSSGLYTGELFF.

CDR3 coding DNA: TGTGCCAGTAGCTCGGGGATCAATCAGCCCCAGCATTTT. This gives the protein CASSSGINQPQHF. The chain links TRBV19 to TRBJ1-5; no clear D. V dropped 6 bases and J dropped 3 bases, with 9 bases sitting between them. This CDR3 has 13 amino acids. CDR1 is LNHDA, CDR2 SQIVND, per germline (reference sequence). Combining the CDR3 with reference TRBV19 and TRBJ1-5 gives the whole variable domain DGGITQSPKYLFRKEGQNVTLSCEQNLNHDAMYWYRQDPGQGLRLIYYSQIVNDFQKGDIAEGYSVSREKKESFPLTVTSAQKNPTAFYLCASSSGINQPQHFGDGTRLSIL.

The chain carries TRBV30 and TRBJ2-5; D gene unclear. Deletions cut 3 bases from V and 1 base from J, with 18 bases between. The CDR3 is 16 amino acids. From germline, CDR1 is GTSNPN and CDR2 SVGIG (reference sequence). This chain's CDR3 is CAWSPKGLKAQETQYF. The CDR3 nucleotides are TGTGCCTGGAGCCCAAAGGGCCTGAAAGCCCAAGAGACCCAGTACTTC.

J is TRBJ1-1 and V is TRBV5-6; the D gene is possibly TRBD1 (6 bases). V was cut by 0 bases and J by 7 bases, with 10 bases left in between. This CDR3 has 13 residues. Germline-derived CDR1 and CDR2 are SGHDT and YYEEEE. CDR3 residues: CASSLDRVDEAFF. The CDR3 DNA reads TGTGCCAGCAGCTTGGACAGGGTGGATGAAGCTTTCTTT.

The rearrangement joins TRBV5-1 to TRBJ2-4, with 7 bases that match TRBD1. In germline, CDR1 is SGHRS, CDR2 YFSETQ. CDR3 length equals 14 residues. The V gene end was trimmed by 0 bases and the J gene end by 4 bases; junction bases not matched to a gene: 1. The DNA of the CDR3 is TGCGCCAGCAGCTTGGAGGGACAGAAAAACATTCAGTACTTC. As protein: CASSLEGQKNIQYF.

The chain links TRBV14 to TRBJ2-3, with D perhaps matching TRBD1 (5 bases). Germline lookup yields CDR1 SGHDN and CDR2 FVKESK. The V end was cut by 1 base, the J end by 5 bases, with 16 bases between. This CDR3 comprises 16 residues. The CDR3 bases are TGTGCCAGCAGCCAAGCAGTTGGACAAGCCCAAGATACGCAGTATTTT. Amino acids: CASSQAVGQAQDTQYF. Using reference TRBV14 and TRBJ2-3 for the parts outside the CDR3, the full variable domain is EAGVTQFPSHSVIEKGQTVTLRCDPISGHDNLYWYRRVMGKEIKFLLHFVKESKQDESGMPNNRFLAERTGGTYSTLKVQPAELEDSGVYFCASSQAVGQAQDTQYFGPGTRLTVL.

This sequence joins TRBV4-3 and TRBJ2-3; D is uncertain. The CDR3 consists of 16 residues. Trimming pared 0 bases from V and 3 bases from J, leaving 13 bases between. Germline lookup yields CDR1 LGHNA and CDR2 YSLEER. The CDR3 DNA reads TGCGCCAGCAGCCAAGACCGGAATCAACGAACAGATACGCAGTATTTT. Protein: CASSQDRNQRTDTQYF.

The V gene is TRBV30, the J gene TRBJ2-1; 10 bases map to TRBD2. Germline V CDR1 and CDR2: GTSNPN, SVGIG (reference sequence). CDR3 length: 15 amino acids. V shed 5 bases, J shed 5 bases, and the junction held 9 bases outside the gene matches. CDR3 coding DNA: TGTGCCTGGTCGACCGGGACTAGCGACCACAATGAGCAGTTCTTC. Translated: CAWSTGTSDHNEQFF.

The chain employs TRBV9 and TRBJ2-2, with 8 bases aligning to TRBD1. V lost 3 bases, J lost 7 bases, and 14 bases stayed unmatched. Looked up from germline, CDR1 is SGDLS and CDR2 is YYNGEE. The CDR3 contains 17 residues. DNA for the CDR3: TGTGCCAGCAGCGCGCAGGCCCCAGGGGGCGGCATCGGGGAGCTGTTTTTT. Its translation: CASSAQAPGGGIGELFF.

This clone was found once. The chain carries TRBV19 and TRBJ2-7; either TRBD1 or TRBD2 may supply D (5 bases each). Germline CDR1 reads LNHDA; CDR2 reads SQIVND (reference sequence). The CDR3 has 12 amino acids. The ends were cut back, 6 bases at V and 2 bases at J, with 8 bases in the middle. The CDR3 reads CASSQGAYEQYF. The CDR3 bases are TGTGCCAGTAGCCAGGGAGCCTACGAGCAGTACTTC. The variable domain in full, completed from reference TRBV19 and TRBJ2-7, reads DGGITQSPKYLFRKEGQNVTLSCEQNLNHDAMYWYRQDPGQGLRLIYYSQIVNDFQKGDIAEGYSVSREKKESFPLTVTSAQKNPTAFYLCASSQGAYEQYFGPGTRLTVT.

The chain has TRBV5-1 and TRBJ1-6; D unresolved. The CDR3 spans 14 residues. Germline CDR1 reads SGHRS; CDR2 reads YFSETQ. Trimming took off 0 bases at V and 6 bases at J, with 7 bases between the two ends. CDR3 in DNA: TGCGCCAGCAGCTTGGATACAGCTAATTCACCCCTCCACTTT. This translates into CASSLDTANSPLHF.

The chain links TRBV19 to TRBJ2-2, with a weak D call TRBD2 (5 bases). The V gene lost 1 base and the J gene lost 0 bases, with 6 bases spanning the gap. From germline, CDR1 is LNHDA and CDR2 SQIVND (reference sequence). The CDR3 spans 15 residues. The CDR3 region is CASSIGTANTGELFF. DNA for the CDR3: TGTGCCAGTAGTATAGGGACTGCGAACACCGGGGAGCTGTTTTTT.

This sequence joins TRBV19 and TRBJ1-1; D call uncertain. Trimming stripped 5 bases from V and 1 base from J, with 11 bases between. Looked up from germline, CDR1 is LNHDA and CDR2 is SQIVND (reference sequence). The CDR3 covers 14 residues. CDR3 loop: CASSPMPRNTEAFF. For the CDR3, the DNA is TGTGCCAGTAGTCCCATGCCCAGGAACACTGAAGCTTTCTTT.

The CDR3 coding sequence is TGTGCCAGCTCACTTCTAGCGGGGGACTTGGATACGCAGTATTTT. It is translated as CASSLLAGDLDTQYF. The gene calls are TRBV18 and TRBJ2-3; TRBD2 matches 10 bases. Germline trimming cut 4 bases from V and 6 bases from J; bases unmatched to any gene: 7. This CDR3 is 15 amino acids long. CDR1 is KGHSH and CDR2 is LQKENI in the germline V gene.